Shown below are 7 T cell receptor beta chains from a single sample sequenced in a study of blood T cell repertoires in COVID-19. Sequencing used immunoSEQ multiplex PCR; TCRdb keeps in-frame clones, though not all of them. The data contain 250,000 to 300,000 clones, 86% of them seen just once; the ten biggest clones take up around 1.8%. Sequencing was carried out using peripheral blood. All receptors come from a man aged 25 to 40 with active or convalescent COVID-19.

The gene calls are TRBV30 and TRBJ2-5, with TRBD2 matching over 15 bases. The V segment lost 2 bases and the J segment 5 bases; nucleotides outside the gene matches: 9. Germline values: CDR1 GTSNPN, CDR2 SVGIG (reference sequence). The CDR3 has 17 residues. CDR3 sequence reads: CAWSRGTSGGPWETQYF. In nucleotides, the CDR3 is TGTGCCTGGAGTCGAGGGACTAGCGGGGGGCCCTGGGAGACCCAGTACTTC.

This chain uses TRBV6-5 with TRBJ1-5; D not certain. Trimming took 6 bases from V and 1 from J, leaving 13 bases between them. The CDR3 spans 15 residues. Per germline, CDR1 MNHEY and CDR2 SVGAGI. The CDR3 sequence: CASSPSRRSNQPQHF. As DNA, the CDR3 is TGTGCCAGCAGCCCGAGTCGGCGGAGCAATCAGCCCCAGCATTTT.

The chain is built from TRBV6-5 and TRBJ2-3; 8 nucleotides agree with TRBD2. Germline CDR1 MNHEY, CDR2 SVGAGI. CDR3 length: 15 amino acids. V lost 5 bases and J lost 6; bases outside the gene matches: 10. CDR3 loop: CASSPGGGLGDTQYF. DNA of the CDR3: TGTGCCAGCAGTCCCGGGGGGGGGCTAGGGGATACGCAGTATTTT.

This clone was detected only once. The chain carries TRBV9 and TRBJ1-5; unclear D gene. V was clipped by 0 bases and J by 5 bases, with 9 bases between them. Germline lookup yields CDR1 SGDLS and CDR2 YYNGEE. The CDR3 contains 14 residues. The chain's CDR3 is CASSVGGTYQPQHF. CDR3 nucleotides: TGTGCCAGCAGCGTAGGAGGTACTTATCAGCCCCAGCATTTT.

This chain uses TRBV19 with TRBJ1-2; D gene unclear. With 5 bases removed from V and 4 bases from J, the gap between germline ends came to 11 bases. The CDR3 is 13 residues long. Germline V CDR1 and CDR2: LNHDA, SQIVND (reference sequence). CDR3: CASSVSRIYGYTF. CDR3 nucleotide sequence: TGTGCCAGTAGTGTCTCGAGGATCTATGGCTACACCTTC.

The chain carries TRBV27 and TRBJ1-2; 10 bases fit TRBD1. This CDR3 region has 14 residues. V shed 8 bases, J shed 8 bases, and the junction held 11 bases outside the gene matches. Germline V CDR1 and CDR2: MNHEY, SMNVEV (reference sequence). The CDR3 sequence is CASGGDRGLGGYTF. CDR3 in DNA: TGTGCCAGCGGAGGTGACAGGGGGCTAGGAGGCTACACCTTC.

The gene calls are TRBV7-7 and TRBJ2-1; D unclear. The germline V gene encodes CDR1 SSHAT and CDR2 FNYEAQ (reference sequence). The V end lost 4 bases, the J end lost 6 bases, and 10 bases lay between the germline ends. The CDR3 sequence is 13 residues long. Here the CDR3 reads CASSSAPGNEQFF. The CDR3 DNA is TGTGCCAGCAGCTCCGCCCCCGGCAATGAGCAGTTCTTC. Combining the CDR3 with reference TRBV7-7 and TRBJ2-1 gives the whole variable domain GAGVSQSPRYKVTKRGQDVTLRCDPISSHATLYWYQQALGQGPEFLTYFNYEAQPDKSGLPSDRFSAERPEGSISTLTIQRTEQRDSAMYRCASSSAPGNEQFFGPGTRLTVL.